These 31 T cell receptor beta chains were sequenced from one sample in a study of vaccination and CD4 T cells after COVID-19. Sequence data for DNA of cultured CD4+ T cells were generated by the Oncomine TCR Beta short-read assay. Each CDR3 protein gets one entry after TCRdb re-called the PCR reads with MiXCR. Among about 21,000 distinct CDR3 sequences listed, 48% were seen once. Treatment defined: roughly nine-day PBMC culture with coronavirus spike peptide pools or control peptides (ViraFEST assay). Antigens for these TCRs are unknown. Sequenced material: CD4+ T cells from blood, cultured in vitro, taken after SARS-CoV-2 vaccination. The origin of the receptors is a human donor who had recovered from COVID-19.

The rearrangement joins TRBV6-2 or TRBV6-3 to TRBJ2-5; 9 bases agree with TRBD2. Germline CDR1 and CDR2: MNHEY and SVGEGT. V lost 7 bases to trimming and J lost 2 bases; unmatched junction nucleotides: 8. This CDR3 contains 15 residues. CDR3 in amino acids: CASMASGAPQETQYF. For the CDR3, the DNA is TGTGCCAGCATGGCTAGCGGGGCCCCACAAGAGACCCAGTACTTC.

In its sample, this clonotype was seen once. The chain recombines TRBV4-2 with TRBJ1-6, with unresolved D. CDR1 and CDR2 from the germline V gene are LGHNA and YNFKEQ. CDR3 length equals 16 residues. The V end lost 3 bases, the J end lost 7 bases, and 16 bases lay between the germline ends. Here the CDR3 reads CASSHTTADKNSPLHF. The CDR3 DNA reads TGTGCCAGCAGCCACACAACGGCGGATAAAAATTCACCCCTCCACTTT.

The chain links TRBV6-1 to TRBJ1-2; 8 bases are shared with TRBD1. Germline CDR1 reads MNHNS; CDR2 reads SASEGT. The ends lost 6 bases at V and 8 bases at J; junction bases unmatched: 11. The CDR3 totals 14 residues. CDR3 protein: CASRTTGQGQGYTF. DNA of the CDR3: TGTGCCAGCAGAACAACCGGACAGGGACAGGGCTACACCTTC.

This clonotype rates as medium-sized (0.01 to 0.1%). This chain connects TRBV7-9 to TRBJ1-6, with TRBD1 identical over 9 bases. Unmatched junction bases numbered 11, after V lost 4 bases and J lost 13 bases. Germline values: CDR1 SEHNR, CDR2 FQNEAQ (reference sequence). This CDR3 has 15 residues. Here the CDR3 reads CASSWGGTGSSPLHF. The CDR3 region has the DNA TGTGCCAGCAGCTGGGGCGGGACAGGGAGTTCGCCCCTCCACTTT.

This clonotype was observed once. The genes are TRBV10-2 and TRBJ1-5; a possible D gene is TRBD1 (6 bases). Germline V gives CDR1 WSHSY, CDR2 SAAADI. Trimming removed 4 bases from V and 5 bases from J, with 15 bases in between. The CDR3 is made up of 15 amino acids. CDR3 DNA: TGCGCCAGCAGTGGGATCGGACAGATTGATCAGCCCCAGCATTTT. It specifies CASSGIGQIDQPQHF.

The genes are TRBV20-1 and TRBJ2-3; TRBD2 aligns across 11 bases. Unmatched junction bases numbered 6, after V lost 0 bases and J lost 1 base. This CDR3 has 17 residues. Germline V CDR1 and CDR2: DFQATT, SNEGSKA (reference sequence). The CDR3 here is CSAREDSGRAGTDTQYF. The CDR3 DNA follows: TGCAGTGCTAGAGAGGATAGCGGGAGGGCCGGCACAGATACGCAGTATTTT.

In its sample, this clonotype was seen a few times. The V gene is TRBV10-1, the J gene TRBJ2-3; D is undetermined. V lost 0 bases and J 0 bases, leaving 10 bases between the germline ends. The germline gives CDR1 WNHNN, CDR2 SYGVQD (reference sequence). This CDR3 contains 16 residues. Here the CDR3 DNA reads TGCGCCAGCAGTGAGTCGCCGACTGCTAGCACAGATACGCAGTATTTT. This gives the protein CASSESPTASTDTQYF.

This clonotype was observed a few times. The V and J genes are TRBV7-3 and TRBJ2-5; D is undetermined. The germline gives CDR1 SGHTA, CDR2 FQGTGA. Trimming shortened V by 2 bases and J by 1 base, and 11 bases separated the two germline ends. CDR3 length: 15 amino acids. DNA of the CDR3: TGTGCCAGCAGCTTACAGTTAGGGCCCCAAGAGACCCAGTACTTC. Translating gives CASSLQLGPQETQYF.

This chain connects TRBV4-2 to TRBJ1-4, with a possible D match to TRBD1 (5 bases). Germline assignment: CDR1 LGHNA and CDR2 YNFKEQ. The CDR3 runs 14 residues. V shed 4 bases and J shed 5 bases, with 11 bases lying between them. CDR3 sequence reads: CASSLYGGNEKLFF. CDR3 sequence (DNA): TGTGCCAGCAGCCTTTATGGGGGGAATGAAAAACTGTTTTTT.

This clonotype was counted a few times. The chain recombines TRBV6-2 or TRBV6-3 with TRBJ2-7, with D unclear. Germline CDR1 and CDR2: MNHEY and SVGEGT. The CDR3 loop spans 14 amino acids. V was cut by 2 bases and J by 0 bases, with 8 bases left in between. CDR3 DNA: TGTGCCAGCAGTTACACAGCGAGCTCCTACGAGCAGTACTTC. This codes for CASSYTASSYEQYF.

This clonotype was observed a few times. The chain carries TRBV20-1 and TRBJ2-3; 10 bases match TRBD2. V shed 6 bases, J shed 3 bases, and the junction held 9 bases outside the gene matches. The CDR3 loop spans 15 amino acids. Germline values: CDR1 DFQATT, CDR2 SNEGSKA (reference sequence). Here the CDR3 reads CSASTSGILTDTQYF. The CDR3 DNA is TGCAGTGCCAGTACTAGCGGGATATTAACAGATACGCAGTATTTT.

CDR3 in amino acids: CASSWTATGELFF. For the CDR3, the DNA is TGTGCCAGCAGCTGGACAGCCACCGGGGAGCTGTTTTTT. The chain uses TRBV7-2 and TRBJ2-2; perhaps TRBD1 as D (6 bases). Germline loops: CDR1 SGHTA, CDR2 FQGNSA. V was clipped by 4 bases and J by 4 bases, with 7 bases between them. This CDR3 comprises 13 residues.

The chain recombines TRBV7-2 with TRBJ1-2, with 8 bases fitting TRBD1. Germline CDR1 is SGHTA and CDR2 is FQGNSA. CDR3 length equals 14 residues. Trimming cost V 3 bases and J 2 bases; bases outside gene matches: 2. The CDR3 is CASSFRQGNYGYTF. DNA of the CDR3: TGTGCCAGCAGCTTCAGACAGGGGAACTATGGCTACACCTTC.

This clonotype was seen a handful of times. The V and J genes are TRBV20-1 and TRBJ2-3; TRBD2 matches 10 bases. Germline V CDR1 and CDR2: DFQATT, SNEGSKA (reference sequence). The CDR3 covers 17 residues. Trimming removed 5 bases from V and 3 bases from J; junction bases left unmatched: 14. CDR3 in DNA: TGCAGTGCTGAGTCAAACTCGAAGCGGGGGGGTACAGATACGCAGTATTTT. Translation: CSAESNSKRGGTDTQYF.

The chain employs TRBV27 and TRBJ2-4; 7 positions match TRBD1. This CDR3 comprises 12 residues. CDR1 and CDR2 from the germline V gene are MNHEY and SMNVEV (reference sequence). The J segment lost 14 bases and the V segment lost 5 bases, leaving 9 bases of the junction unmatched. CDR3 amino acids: CASSHSGGMEYF. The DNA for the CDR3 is TGTGCCAGCAGTCACTCAGGGGGTATGGAGTACTTC.

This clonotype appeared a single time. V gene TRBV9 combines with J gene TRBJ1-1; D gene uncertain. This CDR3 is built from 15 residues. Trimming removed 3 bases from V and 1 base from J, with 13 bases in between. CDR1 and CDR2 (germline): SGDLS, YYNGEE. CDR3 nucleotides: TGTGCCAGCAGCGCCGGCCGAGGGTCGAACACTGAAGCTTTCTTT. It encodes CASSAGRGSNTEAFF.

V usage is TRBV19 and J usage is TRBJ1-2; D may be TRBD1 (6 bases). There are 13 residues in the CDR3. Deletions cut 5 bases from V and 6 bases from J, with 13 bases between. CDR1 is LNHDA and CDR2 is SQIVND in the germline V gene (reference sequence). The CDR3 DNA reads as TGTGCCAGTAGTCTCCGGGGGCGGGATGGCTACACCTTC. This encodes CASSLRGRDGYTF.

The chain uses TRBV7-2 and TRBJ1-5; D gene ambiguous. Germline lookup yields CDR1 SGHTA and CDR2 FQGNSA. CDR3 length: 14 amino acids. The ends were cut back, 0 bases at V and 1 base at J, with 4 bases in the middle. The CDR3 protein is CASSLAGSNQPQHF. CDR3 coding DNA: TGTGCCAGCAGCTTAGCAGGGAGCAATCAGCCCCAGCATTTT.

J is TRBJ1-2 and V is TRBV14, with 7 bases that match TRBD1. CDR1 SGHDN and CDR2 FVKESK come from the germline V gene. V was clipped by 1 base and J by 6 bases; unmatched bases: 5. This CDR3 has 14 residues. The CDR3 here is CASSQVEGAHGYTF. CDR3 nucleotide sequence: TGTGCCAGCAGCCAAGTGGAGGGGGCTCATGGCTACACCTTC.

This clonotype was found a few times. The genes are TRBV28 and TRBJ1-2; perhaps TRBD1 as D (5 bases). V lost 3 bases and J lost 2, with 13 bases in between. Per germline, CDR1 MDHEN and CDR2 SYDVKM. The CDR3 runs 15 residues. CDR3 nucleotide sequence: TGTGCCAGCAGTTTCCGGGGCCTTGCGAACTATGGCTACACCTTC. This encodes CASSFRGLANYGYTF.

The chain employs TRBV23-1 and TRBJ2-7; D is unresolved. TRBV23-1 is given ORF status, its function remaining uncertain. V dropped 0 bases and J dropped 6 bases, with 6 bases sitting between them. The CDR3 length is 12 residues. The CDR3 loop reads CASSQSRIEQYF. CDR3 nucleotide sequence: TGCGCCAGCAGTCAATCTAGGATCGAGCAGTACTTC.

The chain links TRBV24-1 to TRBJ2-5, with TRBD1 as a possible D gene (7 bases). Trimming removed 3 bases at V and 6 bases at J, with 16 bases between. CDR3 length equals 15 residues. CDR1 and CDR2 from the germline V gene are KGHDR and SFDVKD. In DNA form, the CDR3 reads TGTGCCACCAGTGATCGGACAGGAGGGTTTCAGACCCAGTACTTC. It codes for CATSDRTGGFQTQYF.

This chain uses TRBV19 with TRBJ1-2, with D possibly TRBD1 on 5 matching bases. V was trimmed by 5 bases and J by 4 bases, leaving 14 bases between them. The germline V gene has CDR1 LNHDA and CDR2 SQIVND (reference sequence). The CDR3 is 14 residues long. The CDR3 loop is CASSARTLGYGYTF. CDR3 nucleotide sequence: TGTGCCAGTAGTGCCAGGACATTAGGCTATGGCTACACCTTC.

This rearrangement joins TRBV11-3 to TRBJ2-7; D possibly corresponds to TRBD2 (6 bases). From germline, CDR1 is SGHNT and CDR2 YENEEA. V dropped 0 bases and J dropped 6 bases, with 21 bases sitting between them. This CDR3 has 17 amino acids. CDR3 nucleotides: TGTGCCAGCAGCTTAGATTCAGGATCTAGCGAGGTACCCGAGCAGTACTTC. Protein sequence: CASSLDSGSSEVPEQYF.

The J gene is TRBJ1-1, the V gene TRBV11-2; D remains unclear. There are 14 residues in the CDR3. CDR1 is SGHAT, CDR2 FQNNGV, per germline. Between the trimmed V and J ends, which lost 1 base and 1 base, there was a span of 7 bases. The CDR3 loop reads CASSLVTGNTEAFF. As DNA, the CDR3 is TGTGCCAGCAGCTTAGTTACGGGGAACACTGAAGCTTTCTTT.

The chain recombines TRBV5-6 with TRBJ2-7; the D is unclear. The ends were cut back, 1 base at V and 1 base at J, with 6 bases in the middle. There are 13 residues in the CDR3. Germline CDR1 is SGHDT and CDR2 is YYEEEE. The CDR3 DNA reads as TGTGCCAGCAGCTTGCCATTATCCTACGAGCAGTACTTC. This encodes CASSLPLSYEQYF.

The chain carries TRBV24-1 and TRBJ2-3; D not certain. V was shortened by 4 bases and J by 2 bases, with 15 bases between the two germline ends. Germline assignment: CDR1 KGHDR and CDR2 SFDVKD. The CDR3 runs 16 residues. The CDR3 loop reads CATSDPDGGATDTQYF. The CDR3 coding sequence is TGTGCCACCAGTGACCCGGACGGTGGAGCCACAGATACGCAGTATTTT.

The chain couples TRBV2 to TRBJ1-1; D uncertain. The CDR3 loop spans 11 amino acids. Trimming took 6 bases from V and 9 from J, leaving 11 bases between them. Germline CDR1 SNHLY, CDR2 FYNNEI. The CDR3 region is CASRVVTKAFF. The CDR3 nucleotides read TGTGCCAGCAGGGTGGTGACTAAAGCTTTCTTT.

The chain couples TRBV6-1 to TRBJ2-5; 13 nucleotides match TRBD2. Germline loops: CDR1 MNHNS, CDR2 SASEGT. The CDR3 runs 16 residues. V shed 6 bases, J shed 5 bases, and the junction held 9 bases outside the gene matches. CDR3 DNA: TGTGCCAGCAGCTCTATGGGGACTAGCGGGGTTGAGACCCAGTACTTC. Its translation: CASSSMGTSGVETQYF.

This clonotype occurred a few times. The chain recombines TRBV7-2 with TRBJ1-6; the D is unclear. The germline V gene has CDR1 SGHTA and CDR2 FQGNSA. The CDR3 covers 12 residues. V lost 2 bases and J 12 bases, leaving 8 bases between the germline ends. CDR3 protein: CASSLPGLPLHF. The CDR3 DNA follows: TGTGCCAGCAGCTTACCGGGATTACCCCTCCACTTT.

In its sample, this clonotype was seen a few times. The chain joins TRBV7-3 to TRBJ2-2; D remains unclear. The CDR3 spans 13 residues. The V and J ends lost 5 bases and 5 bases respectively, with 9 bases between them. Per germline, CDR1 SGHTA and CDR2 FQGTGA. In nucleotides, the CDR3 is TGTGCCAGCAGCCGAGAAAATACCGGGGAGCTGTTTTTT. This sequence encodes CASSRENTGELFF.